This entry describes one T cell receptor (beta chain). The sample comes from a study of blood T cell repertoires in COVID-19. About the study: The cDNA or gDNA used as material had been derived from T cells, B-cell-depleted T cells, or PBMCs.

Some clones are missing from TCRdb's copy, which holds only in-frame ones; the method was immunoSEQ multiplex PCR. The sample shows about 240,000 clones, about 80% of them seen only once. CDR1 is DFQATT and CDR2 is SNEGSKA in the germline V gene (reference sequence). The CDR3 is 15 amino acids. Trimming took off 3 bases at V and 2 bases at J, with 14 bases between the two ends. The sample consisted of peripheral blood. The clonotype comes from a woman aged 80 or older with acute or convalescent COVID-19. The chain is built from TRBV20-1 and TRBJ1-5; D call uncertain. For the CDR3, the DNA is TGCAGTGCTAGTGCGTCCGGGAGTGGCAATCAGCCCCAGCATTTT. It yields the protein CSASASGSGNQPQHF.